This T cell receptor beta chain appears in the sequencing data of a study of blood T cell repertoires in COVID-19. Looking at the study overall: Both acute and convalescent COVID-19 samples were obtained from the United States, Italy and Spain. Sample material is recorded as cDNA or gDNA derived from T cells, B-cell-depleted T cells, or PBMCs.

V dropped 1 base and J dropped 9; count of bases not matched to a gene: 8. The CDR3 has 15 residues. Germline CDR1 is SGHDN and CDR2 is FVKESK. Original methodology: Quantification of nucleated cells was approximated via reference gene primer amplification. Using immunoSEQ multiplex PCR, the repertoire was profiled, and TCRdb retains in-frame clones only, with some absent. V and J calls and clone size are copied from that table; D and trimming were computed from the DNA. This table has about 71,000 clones, approximately 86% appearing once. Sequences were obtained from peripheral blood. This TCR was recovered from a man aged 50 or older with active COVID-19. J is TRBJ2-1 and V is TRBV14; 8 bases agree with TRBD2. CDR3: CASSQAGGPQIEQFF. The CDR3 DNA is TGTGCCAGCAGCCAAGCGGGGGGGCCTCAGATTGAGCAGTTCTTC.